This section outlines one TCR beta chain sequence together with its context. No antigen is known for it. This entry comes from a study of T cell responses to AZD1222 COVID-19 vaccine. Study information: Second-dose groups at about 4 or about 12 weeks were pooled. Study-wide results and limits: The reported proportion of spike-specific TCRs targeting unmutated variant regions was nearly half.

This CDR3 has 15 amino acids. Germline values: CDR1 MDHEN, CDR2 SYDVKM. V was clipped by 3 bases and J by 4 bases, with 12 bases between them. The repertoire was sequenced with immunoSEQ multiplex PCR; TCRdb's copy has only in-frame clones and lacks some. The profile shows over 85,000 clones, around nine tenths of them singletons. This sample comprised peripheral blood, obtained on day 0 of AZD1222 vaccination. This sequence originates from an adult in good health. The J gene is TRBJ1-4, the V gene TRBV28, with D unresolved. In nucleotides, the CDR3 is TGTGCCAGCAGTTTCGTGGCAGCCTATAATGAAAAACTGTTTTTT. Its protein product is CASSFVAAYNEKLFF.